The present entry profiles one TCR beta chain with its context. Its specificity is not known. CDR3 length: 13 residues. Germline CDR1 and CDR2: MNHNY and SVGAGI (reference sequence). After removal of 7 bases from V and 8 bases from J, the junction contained 8 bases not matched to a gene. The sample comes from a study of early T cells in non-severe SARS-CoV-2 infection. Whole-study context: Sequencing input comprised bulk RNA from unsorted whole blood; chain pairing was not available. The study's findings and limits: Missing private and CD4 specificities, VDJdb matching favored anti-spike CD8 responses.

Unique molecular identifiers were added to individual cDNA molecules. MiXCR, run by TCRdb on the 5' RACE reads, gives a single entry per CDR3 protein. Altogether approximately 69,000 distinct CDR3 sequences are present, approximately 12% being singletons, with the ten largest covering roughly 6.1%. The rearrangement links TRBV6-6 to TRBJ2-1; 7 bases align to TRBD2. This TCR derives from an adult who was a healthcare worker with PCR-confirmed SARS-CoV-2 infection or an uninfected control (not recorded which). Material: whole blood. This CDR3 reads CASTLAGPYEQFF. DNA for the CDR3: TGTGCCAGCACCTTAGCGGGTCCGTATGAGCAGTTCTTC.